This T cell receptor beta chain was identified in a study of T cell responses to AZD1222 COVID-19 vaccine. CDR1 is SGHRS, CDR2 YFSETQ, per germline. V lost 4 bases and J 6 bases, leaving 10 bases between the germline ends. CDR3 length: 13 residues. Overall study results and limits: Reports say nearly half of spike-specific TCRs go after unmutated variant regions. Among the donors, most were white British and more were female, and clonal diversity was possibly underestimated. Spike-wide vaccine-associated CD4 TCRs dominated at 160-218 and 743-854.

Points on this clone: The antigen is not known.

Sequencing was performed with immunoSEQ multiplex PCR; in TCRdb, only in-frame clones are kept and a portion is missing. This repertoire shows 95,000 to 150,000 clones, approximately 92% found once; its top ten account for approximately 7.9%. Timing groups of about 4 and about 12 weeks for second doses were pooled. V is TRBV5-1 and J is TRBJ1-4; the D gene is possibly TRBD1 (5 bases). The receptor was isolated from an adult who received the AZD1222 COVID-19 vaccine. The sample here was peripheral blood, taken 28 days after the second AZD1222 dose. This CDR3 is CASSRGSDEKLFF. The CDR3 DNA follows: TGCGCCAGCAGCCGGGGGTCTGATGAAAAACTGTTTTTT.